This TCR beta chain was retrieved from a study of identical twins. TCRdb reprocessed the 5' RACE reads with MiXCR, giving one entry per CDR3 protein. The top ten hold roughly 3% of the sample, which has 450,000 to 650,000 distinct CDR3 sequences, 7.5% to 10% seen once. The germline V and J ends were trimmed by 1 base and 2 bases, with 10 bases remaining between them. This CDR3 comprises 14 residues. Germline assignment: CDR1 SGHRS and CDR2 YFSETQ. The study, taken as a whole, reports: Partly confounded zero-insertion analyses could result from invariant MAIT and iNKT cells.

Remarks on this clonotype: Its antigen is unidentified.

These same records also appear under a second study, on yellow fever vaccine responses in identical twins.

The TCR originated in a woman under 30 in good health. The chain joins TRBV5-1 to TRBJ2-7; D remains unclear. Sequenced input: PBMCs. The CDR3 sequence is CASSLIGGTYEQYF. In DNA, the CDR3 is TGCGCCAGCAGCTTGATTGGCGGAACCTACGAGCAGTACTTC.